The TCR beta chain described here comes from a study of blood T cell repertoires in COVID-19. Study background: The United States, Italy and Spain supplied acute and convalescent COVID-19 samples. PBMCs, B-cell-depleted T cells, or T cells were the source of the cDNA or gDNA that made up the material.

The CDR3 spans 13 residues. Germline lookup yields CDR1 KGHSH and CDR2 LQKENI. Trimming stripped 6 bases from V and 0 bases from J, with 8 bases between. The assay was immunoSEQ multiplex PCR, and TCRdb's table has in-frame clones only and misses some. The sample lists over 250,000 clones, 86% occurring once. This TCR was sampled from a woman aged 65 to 85 with COVID-19, enrolled during active disease. This chain joins TRBV18 and TRBJ1-1; unclear D gene. Sequenced material: peripheral blood. CDR3 sequence (DNA): TGTGCCAGCTCGCCCGACTTGAACACTGAAGCTTTCTTT. It translates to CASSPDLNTEAFF.